The 14 T cell receptor beta chains presented below share a single source sample, sequenced in a study of cytomegalovirus exposure and HLA in healthy donors. The PCR was carried out with 60 Vbeta primers and 13 Jbeta primers. The method was immunoSEQ multiplex PCR; TCRdb's version includes in-frame clones alone and lacks a portion of them. The sample gives about 160,000 clones, about 72% of which show up once; more than 3.5% is in the top ten. Sequenced material: PBMCs. These receptors originate from a man under 40 in good health and CMV-seropositive.

This chain joins TRBV28 and TRBJ2-7; TRBD1 matches at 8 bases. The CDR3 contains 14 residues. The germline gives CDR1 MDHEN, CDR2 SYDVKM. With 6 bases clipped from V and 3 bases from J, the junction kept 7 bases outside the gene matches. This CDR3 reads CASRHRQGNYEQYF. In DNA form, the CDR3 reads TGTGCCAGCAGACACCGACAGGGGAACTACGAGCAGTACTTC.

The V call is TRBV18, the J call TRBJ1-3; D call uncertain. V dropped 2 bases and J dropped 0 bases, with 5 bases sitting between them. Looked up from germline, CDR1 is KGHSH and CDR2 is LQKENI. The CDR3 covers 14 residues. The CDR3: CASSPESSGNTIYF. CDR3 DNA sequence: TGTGCCAGCTCACCAGAGAGCTCTGGAAACACCATATATTTT. The complete variable domain, with remaining parts taken from reference TRBV18 and TRBJ1-3, reads NAGVMQNPRHLVRRRGQEARLRCSPMKGHSHVYWYRQLPEEGLKFMVYLQKENIIDESGMPKERFSAEFPKEGPSILRIQQVVRGDSAAYFCASSPESSGNTIYFGEGSWLTVV.

The chain uses TRBV6-4 and TRBJ2-3; D is possibly TRBD1 (5 bases). The CDR3 sequence is 16 residues long. Germline lookup yields CDR1 MRHNA and CDR2 SNTAGT. V gave up 2 bases and J gave up 0 bases, with 12 bases separating them. The CDR3: CASSDGAASSTDTQYF. The CDR3 nucleotides are TGTGCCAGCAGTGACGGGGCAGCTTCTAGCACAGATACGCAGTATTTT.

This chain uses TRBV6-5 with TRBJ1-1; perhaps TRBD1 as D (6 bases). The CDR3 is 13 residues long. V was cut by 6 bases and J by 4 bases, with 12 bases left in between. Germline-derived CDR1 and CDR2 are MNHEY and SVGAGI. The CDR3 sequence is CASRTGWGTEAFF. The CDR3 nucleotides are TGTGCCAGCAGGACAGGCTGGGGCACTGAAGCTTTCTTT.

The chain is built from TRBV30 and TRBJ1-6; 9 bases are a match to TRBD1. The V segment lost 0 bases and the J segment 8 bases; nucleotides outside the gene matches: 8. The CDR3 spans 16 residues. Germline V gene data show CDR1 as GTSNPN and CDR2 as SVGIG (reference sequence). In nucleotides, the CDR3 is TGTGCCTGGAGTGTCCGGATCGGGACAGGGCATTCACCCCTCCACTTT. This codes for CAWSVRIGTGHSPLHF.

For this clone: The sample carries other DNA sequences with the same CDR3. The chain links TRBV5-1 to TRBJ2-7; TRBD2 matches 9 bases. The V gene's germline CDR1 is SGHRS and CDR2 YFSETQ. V shed 2 bases and J 1 base; nucleotides not matched to a gene: 1. CDR3 size: 14 residues. CDR3 nucleotides: TGCGCCAGCAGCTTTAGCGGGGGATCCTACGAGCAGTACTTC. The encoded protein is CASSFSGGSYEQYF.

The chain uses TRBV27 and TRBJ2-5, with TRBD1 matching 9 bases. J was trimmed by 5 bases and V by 5 bases; bases with no gene match: 9. CDR3 size: 15 residues. CDR1 is MNHEY and CDR2 is SMNVEV in the germline V gene (reference sequence). The DNA of the CDR3 is TGTGCCAGCAGTCTCTTGACAGGGGGTTTGGAGACCCAGTACTTC. Protein: CASSLLTGGLETQYF.

This clone was detected only once. The rearrangement joins TRBV19 to TRBJ1-6, with 8 bases lining up with TRBD1. Germline V gives CDR1 LNHDA, CDR2 SQIVND (reference sequence). The length of the CDR3 is 15 residues. Trimming at V came to 5 bases and at J to 6 bases, leaving 6 bases not matched to a gene. DNA for the CDR3: TGTGCCAGTAGTGTCGGACAGGGTGGTAATTCACCCCTCCACTTT. Translated: CASSVGQGGNSPLHF.

The rearrangement links TRBV4-2 to TRBJ1-6; maybe TRBD1 (6 bases). Per the germline V gene, CDR1 is LGHNA and CDR2 is YNFKEQ. This CDR3 has 17 residues. Trimming shortened V by 2 bases and J by 3 bases, and 14 bases separated the two germline ends. The CDR3 DNA is TGTGCCAGCAGCCAACCAGGACAGCTCTTCTATAATTCACCCCTCCACTTT. Translated: CASSQPGQLFYNSPLHF.

This chain links TRBV19 with TRBJ1-5; maybe TRBD1 (6 bases). V was cut by 5 bases and J by 7 bases, with 12 bases left in between. Germline CDR1 is LNHDA and CDR2 is SQIVND (reference sequence). The CDR3 spans 13 residues. The CDR3 coding sequence is TGTGCCAGTAGTTCCTCAGGGGTGCAGCCCCAGCATTTT. Protein: CASSSSGVQPQHF. The whole variable domain, filled in from reference TRBV19 and TRBJ1-5, reads DGGITQSPKYLFRKEGQNVTLSCEQNLNHDAMYWYRQDPGQGLRLIYYSQIVNDFQKGDIAEGYSVSREKKESFPLTVTSAQKNPTAFYLCASSSSGVQPQHFGDGTRLSIL.

V is TRBV28 and J is TRBJ1-3; 7 nucleotides line up with TRBD1. This CDR3 is built from 15 residues. Losses at the gene ends were 2 bases for V and 2 bases for J; bases not matched to a gene: 3. Germline V gene sequence: CDR1 MDHEN, CDR2 SYDVKM. The CDR3 region is CASSLGGQPGNTIYF. The CDR3 DNA is TGTGCCAGCAGTTTAGGGGGACAGCCTGGAAACACCATATATTTT. Variable domain in full (rest from reference TRBV28 and TRBJ1-3): DVKVTQSSRYLVKRTGEKVFLECVQDMDHENMFWYRQDPGLGLRLIYFSYDVKMKEKGDIPEGYSVSREKKERFSLILESASTNQTSMYLCASSLGGQPGNTIYFGEGSWLTVV.

The V gene is TRBV7-9, the J gene TRBJ2-2; 9 positions match TRBD1. Germline V gives CDR1 SEHNR, CDR2 FQNEAQ (reference sequence). This CDR3 comprises 16 residues. J gave up 4 bases and V 4 bases, and 7 bases lay outside the gene matches. The CDR3 spells CASSSPGQGITGELFF. CDR3 nucleotide sequence: TGTGCCAGCAGCTCCCCGGGACAGGGAATCACCGGGGAGCTGTTTTTT.

The V call is TRBV5-1, the J call TRBJ1-2; 7 nucleotides match TRBD1. The CDR3 spans 15 residues. Germline values: CDR1 SGHRS, CDR2 YFSETQ. J was trimmed by 4 bases and V by 0 bases; bases with no gene match: 6. CDR3 protein: CASSLGHRGGYGYTF. As DNA, the CDR3 is TGCGCCAGCAGCTTGGGCCACAGGGGAGGCTATGGCTACACCTTC. Together with reference TRBV5-1 and TRBJ1-2, the CDR3 gives the full variable domain: KAGVTQTPRYLIKTRGQQVTLSCSPISGHRSVSWYQQTPGQGLQFLFEYFSETQRNKGNFPGRFSGRQFSNSRSEMNVSTLELGDSALYLCASSLGHRGGYGYTFGSGTRLTVV.

In nucleotides, the CDR3 is TGTGCCAGCAGTGGGGGGTCGTACACCGGGGAGCTGTTTTTT. Encoded protein: CASSGGSYTGELFF. J is TRBJ2-2 and V is TRBV27; D might be TRBD2 (6 bases). V lost 5 bases to trimming and J lost 3 bases, with 10 bases between them. Germline lookup yields CDR1 MNHEY and CDR2 SMNVEV (reference sequence). The CDR3 has 14 residues.